These 3 T cell receptor beta chains originate from one sample sequenced in a study of molecular identifiers for immune sequencing clone quantification. Via MiXCR, TCRdb re-called the PCR reads, giving one row per CDR3 protein. The repertoire holds 65,000 or so distinct CDR3 sequences, with 15% to 20% as singletons. Material: naive CD8+ T cells from blood, with Jurkat cell RNA spiked in. Specified subset: FACS-sorted CD8+CD4-CCR7+CD45RA+ naive T cells. The receptors come from a human donor in good health. Some libraries in this study had Jurkat cell RNA spiked in.

This clonotype was seen a handful of times. The rearrangement joins TRBV29-1 to TRBJ2-1, with 9 bases that match TRBD2. The CDR3 contains 16 residues. J lost 6 bases, V lost 5 bases, and 14 bases had no gene match. CDR1 and CDR2 from the germline V gene are SQVTM and ANQGSEA. CDR3 protein: CSVILAVAGGSNEQFF. Here the CDR3 DNA reads TGCAGCGTTATCTTAGCTGTGGCGGGAGGGTCCAATGAGCAGTTCTTC.

This clonotype was seen more than once but under ten times. The chain joins TRBV7-9 to TRBJ2-1; no clear D gene. Germline V gene sequence: CDR1 SEHNR, CDR2 FQNEAQ (reference sequence). V was cut by 6 bases and J by 4 bases, with 10 bases left in between. The CDR3 is 13 amino acids. The CDR3 bases are TGTGCCAGCAGACCGGACGGATACAATGAGCAGTTCTTC. Protein: CASRPDGYNEQFF.

Ten or more counts support this clonotype. The genes are TRBV6-6 and TRBJ2-5; weak D call: TRBD2 (6 bases). Per the germline V gene, CDR1 is MNHNY and CDR2 is SVGAGI (reference sequence). The CDR3 spans 13 residues. Trimming took off 7 bases at V and 2 bases at J, with 11 bases between the two ends. The CDR3 nucleotides read TGTGCCAGCACTCGGGAGATACAAGAGACCCAGTACTTC. Its translation: CASTREIQETQYF.